This T cell receptor (beta chain) was observed in a study of T cells in Graves' hyperthyroidism and ophthalmopathy. Study as a whole: Peripheral blood was taken when the disease was first diagnosed, before any treatment began. Study results and limitations: Most clonotypes expanded in the thyroid (above 0.001) were also present in blood.

Under 3 months was the duration of disease in ophthalmopathy patients, who also had a Clinical Activity Score of at least 3 and a NOSPECS grade of at least 4. On the basis of clinical symptoms, serum thyroxine and TRAb, thyroid ultrasound and orbital computed tomography, diagnoses were made. This clonotype came up many times. Antigen: not known. Amplified regions were TCR beta CDR3 sequences from RNA transcripts. First-round RT-PCR of the TCR CDR3 relied on the HTBI primer set. TCRdb recomputed calls from the multiplex PCR reads with MiXCR, one row per CDR3 protein. The repertoire includes around 530,000 distinct CDR3 sequences, 15% to 20% of them detected once, and 17% sits in the top ten. Looked up from germline, CDR1 is SNHLY and CDR2 is FYNNEI. This CDR3 has 16 amino acids. The ends lost 6 bases at V and 7 bases at J; junction bases unmatched: 10.

This receptor was identified in a woman aged 18-35 years with Graves' ophthalmopathy. The sequenced sample consisted of blood. The rearrangement links TRBV2 to TRBJ2-1; 12 bases fit TRBD2. The CDR3 loop is CASSLAGGPGRNEQFF. For the CDR3, the DNA is TGTGCCAGCAGCCTAGCGGGAGGGCCGGGGCGGAATGAGCAGTTCTTC.